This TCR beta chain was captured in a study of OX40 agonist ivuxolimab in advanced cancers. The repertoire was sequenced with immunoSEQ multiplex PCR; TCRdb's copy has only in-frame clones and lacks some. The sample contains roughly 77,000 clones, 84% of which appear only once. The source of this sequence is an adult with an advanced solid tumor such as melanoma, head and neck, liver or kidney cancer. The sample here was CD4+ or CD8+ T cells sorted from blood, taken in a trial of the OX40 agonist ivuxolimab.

CDR3 sequence: CASSPRGIHNSPLHF. CDR3 DNA sequence: TGTGCCAGCAGCCCCCGGGGCATACATAATTCACCCCTCCACTTT. The V and J genes are TRBV7-9 and TRBJ1-6, with D tentatively TRBD1 (5 bases). This CDR3 is 15 amino acids long. V was trimmed by 5 bases and J by 5 bases, leaving 13 bases between them. CDR1 is SEHNR and CDR2 is FQNEAQ in the germline V gene (reference sequence).